The clone carrying this TCR beta chain was observed a few times. Time point described: persistent/refractory GD, antithyroid drugs over 5 years with positive TRAb. Construction of the TCR library relied on RNA isolated from PBMCs. EDTA tubes received approximately 10 milliliters of collected peripheral blood. To make TCR beta libraries, researchers used iRepertoire HTBI primers and Arm-PCR of CDR3 regions. One entry per CDR3 protein results from TCRdb running MiXCR on the multiplex PCR reads. The sample shows more than 300,000 distinct CDR3 sequences, 20% of them seen only once. These data belong to a study of regulatory T cells in long-lasting Graves disease. The CDR3 loop spans 13 amino acids. V was trimmed by 3 bases and J by 3 bases, leaving 9 bases between them.

The TCR was taken from a female donor with Graves disease. This material consisted of peripheral blood mononuclear cells (PBMCs), taken when the disease was refractory, from a patient treated with antithyroid drugs. The rearrangement links TRBV12-3 or TRBV12-4 to TRBJ2-7, with D uncertain. CDR3 DNA sequence: TGTGCCAGCAGTTTCTTTCGAGGCTACGAGCAGTACTTC. Protein sequence: CASSFFRGYEQYF.